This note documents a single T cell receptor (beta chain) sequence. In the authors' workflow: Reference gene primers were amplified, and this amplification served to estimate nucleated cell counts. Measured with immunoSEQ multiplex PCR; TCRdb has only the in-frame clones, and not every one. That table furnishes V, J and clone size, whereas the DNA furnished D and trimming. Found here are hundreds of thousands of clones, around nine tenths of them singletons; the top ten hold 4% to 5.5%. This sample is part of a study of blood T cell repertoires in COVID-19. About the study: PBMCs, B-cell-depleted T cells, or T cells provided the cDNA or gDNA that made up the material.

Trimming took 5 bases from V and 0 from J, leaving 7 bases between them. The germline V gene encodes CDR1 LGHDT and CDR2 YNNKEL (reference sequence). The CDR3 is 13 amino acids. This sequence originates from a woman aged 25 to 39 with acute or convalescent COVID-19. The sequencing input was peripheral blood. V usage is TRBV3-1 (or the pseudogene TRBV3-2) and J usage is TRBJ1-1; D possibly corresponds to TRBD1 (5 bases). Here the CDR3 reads CASSRGMNTEAFF. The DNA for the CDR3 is TGTGCCAGCAGCAGGGGCATGAACACTGAAGCTTTCTTT.